This is a list of T cell receptor beta chains from one sample in a study of beta chain features in type 1 diabetes. The repertoire was sequenced with immunoSEQ multiplex PCR; TCRdb's copy has only in-frame clones and lacks some. Of a few hundred thousand clones listed, less than 30% are singletons. The specimen sequenced was naive CD4+ T cells from blood. The origin of the receptors is a woman aged 25 to 45 with type 1 diabetes. CDR3s include the opening cysteine and the closing phenylalanine or tryptophan. The D gene is left open where the match is weak. Not all rows give a size; the values are once, few, many and, for expanded clones, a class.

DNA	CDR3	D	V	J	size
TGTGCCAGCAGTGAAGGACTAGTCGGGAATGAGCAGTTCTTC	CASSEGLVGNEQFF	TRBD2	TRBV25-1	TRBJ2-1	-
TGCGCCAGCTTTAGCGGGAGCCCAACTGAGCAGTTCTTC	CASFSGSPTEQFF	TRBD2	TRBV5-1	TRBJ2-1	-
TGCAGTGCTGCTCCCGGGAAAAAAGCTTTCTTT	CSAAPGKKAFF	-	TRBV20-1	TRBJ1-1	few
TGTGCCACCAGCAGAGCCGGGACAGGGGGCGGCCGTGGCTACACCTTC	CATSRAGTGGGRGYTF	TRBD1	TRBV15	TRBJ1-2	-
TGCAGCGCCCGATCGGAAGAGACCCAGTACTTC	CSARSEETQYF	-	TRBV29-1	TRBJ2-5	-
TGTGCCAGCAGTTTAGAGGGAAAGGATGGCTACACCTTC	CASSLEGKDGYTF	-	TRBV28	TRBJ1-2	-
TGTGCCAGCTCCCCGACGGGACAGGACAATCAGCCCCAGCATTTT	CASSPTGQDNQPQHF	TRBD1	TRBV18	TRBJ1-5	-
TGTGCCAGCAGCGTAGAAGGGGGAGCGTCCTACGAGCAGTACTTC	CASSVEGGASYEQYF	-	TRBV9	TRBJ2-7	-
TGTGCCTGGAGCCGGGGACATCCCAACACTGAAGCTTTCTTT	CAWSRGHPNTEAFF	-	TRBV30	TRBJ1-1	-
TGCGCCAGCAGCCGCCGACTAGCGGGTGCTAGCGAGCAGTACTTC	CASSRRLAGASEQYF	TRBD2	TRBV4-1	TRBJ2-7	-
TGCGCCAGCAGCCTCCCGCGGGGACTCCTGGGCGATGAGCAGTTCTTC	CASSLPRGLLGDEQFF	-	TRBV4-1	TRBJ2-1	few
TGTGCCAGCAGCCAAGATTCGGGGGAGCTGTTTTTT	CASSQDSGELFF	-	TRBV4-2	TRBJ2-2	-
TGTGCCAGCAGCTTAGACGGGAGACCATCAGATACGCAGTATTTT	CASSLDGRPSDTQYF	-	TRBV7-9	TRBJ2-3	-
TGTGCCAGTAAGGGTCTAGCGGGGTCCCAAGAGACCCAGTACTTC	CASKGLAGSQETQYF	TRBD2	TRBV19	TRBJ2-5	few
TGCAGCGTTCGGACAGGGACCGTTGCCGGTCAGCCCCAGCATTTT	CSVRTGTVAGQPQHF	TRBD1	TRBV29-1	TRBJ1-5	few
TGTGCCATCAGTCCCGGGACAGGGGGCTCCAATGAGCAGTTCTTC	CAISPGTGGSNEQFF	TRBD1	TRBV10-3	TRBJ2-1	-
TGTGCCAGCCGCGGGGCGGACACGCGGGATACGCAGTATTTT	CASRGADTRDTQYF	-	TRBV28	TRBJ2-3	-
TGCGCCAGCAGCTTATCACAGAATGAGCAGTTCTTC	CASSLSQNEQFF	-	TRBV5-1	TRBJ2-1	few
TGCAGCGGAAGGACTAGCGGGAGCGATGAGCAGTTCTTC	CSGRTSGSDEQFF	TRBD2	TRBV29-1	TRBJ2-1	few
TGTGCCACCAGCAGAGATCAGGTACAGCAGTACTTC	CATSRDQVQQYF	-	TRBV15	TRBJ2-7	-
TGTGCCAGCAGGACCGCTAGCGGATTCTACGAGCAGTACTTC	CASRTASGFYEQYF	TRBD2	TRBV6-5	TRBJ2-7	few
TGTGCCAGCAGCCGCACCCTAGGCACAGATACGCAGTATTTT	CASSRTLGTDTQYF	-	TRBV7-8	TRBJ2-3	few
TGTGCCAGCGGACCGGGGGGCAACTACGAGCAGTACTTC	CASGPGGNYEQYF	-	TRBV28	TRBJ2-7	-
TGCAGCGTGTCCCTATCCGAGACCCAGTACTTC	CSVSLSETQYF	-	TRBV29-1	TRBJ2-5	-
TGTGCCAGCAGTTACCCGACACGTTCTAACTATGGCTACACCTTC	CASSYPTRSNYGYTF	-	TRBV6-5	TRBJ1-2	-
TGTGCCAGCAGCGACAGCTACTATGGCTACACCTTC	CASSDSYYGYTF	-	TRBV9	TRBJ1-2	-
TGTGCCAGCAGCCCCAGGACTAGCGGGCAAGAGACCCAGTACTTC	CASSPRTSGQETQYF	TRBD2	TRBV7-2	TRBJ2-5	-
TGTGCCAGCAGCGTAGGCAGGGACAATCAGCCCCAGCATTTT	CASSVGRDNQPQHF	-	TRBV9	TRBJ1-5	few